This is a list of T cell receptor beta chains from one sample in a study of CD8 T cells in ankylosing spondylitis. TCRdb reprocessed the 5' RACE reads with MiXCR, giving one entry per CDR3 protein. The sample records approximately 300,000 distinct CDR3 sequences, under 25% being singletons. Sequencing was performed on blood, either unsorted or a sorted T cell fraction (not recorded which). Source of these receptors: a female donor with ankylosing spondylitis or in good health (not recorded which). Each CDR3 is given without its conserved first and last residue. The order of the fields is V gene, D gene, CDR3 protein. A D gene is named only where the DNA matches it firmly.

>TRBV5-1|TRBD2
ASSPLAGSGEQF
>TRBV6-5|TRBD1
ASSTTGGANTEAF
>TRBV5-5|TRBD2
ASSPFPGRAQETQY
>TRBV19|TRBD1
ASSNSGTGVGSPLH
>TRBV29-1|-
SVGIQGETQY
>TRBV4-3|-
ASSQDRPSYNEQF
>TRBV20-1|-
SASSTAEAF
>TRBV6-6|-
ASSLVGPHEQF
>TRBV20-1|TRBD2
SARLAGAITGELF
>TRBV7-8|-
ASSWGTGDTEAF
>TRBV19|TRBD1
ASIGTGNVLT
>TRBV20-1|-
SAPSLTDGELF
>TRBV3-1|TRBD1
ASSQTAGTGIGANVLT
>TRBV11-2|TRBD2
ASSSSGRPTDTQY
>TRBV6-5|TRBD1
ASSLRTGTRTYEQY
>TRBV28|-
ASLGGYEQY
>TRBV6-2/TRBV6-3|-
ATHAGPGLNEQF
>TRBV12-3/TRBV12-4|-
ASSHDRDYTQY
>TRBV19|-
ASSILQGGGQPQH
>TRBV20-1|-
SAQGESNTEAF
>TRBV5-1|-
ASSPGHRDTEAF
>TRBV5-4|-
ASSSSRIQY
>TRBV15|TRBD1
ATSRDRATGDAN
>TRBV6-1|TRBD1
ASRVEQGASVRYEQY
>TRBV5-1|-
ASSLEGVVESGYT
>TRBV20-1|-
SARRQIYGYT
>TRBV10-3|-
AISENKGPSREQY
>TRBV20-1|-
SARDQDSGTDTQY
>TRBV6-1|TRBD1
ASRSGQGNQPQH
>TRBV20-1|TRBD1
SAGDHGQGPYGYT
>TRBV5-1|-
ASRTSTDTQY
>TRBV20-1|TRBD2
SARSGRGPYEQY
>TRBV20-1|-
RGGQKETQY
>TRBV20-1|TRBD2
SATSSGGSQETQY
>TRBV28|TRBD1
ASSSAGRGHQPQH
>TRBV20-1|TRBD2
SAPPSGNGYEQY
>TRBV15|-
ATSISKGGAQETQY
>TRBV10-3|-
AISATNEQF
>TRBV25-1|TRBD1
ASSERTGGYEQY
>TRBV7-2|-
ASSPSRSYTGELF
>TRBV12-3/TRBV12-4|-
ASARDSETEAF
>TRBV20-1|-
SARTPNQPQH
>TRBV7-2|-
ASSLPSRHYNEQF
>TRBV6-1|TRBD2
ASSTLAAHSYNEQF
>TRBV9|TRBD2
ASSVVAGVGDEQF
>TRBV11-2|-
ASSFLHSSDTQY
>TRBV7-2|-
ASSLGLTRTEAF
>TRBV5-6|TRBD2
ASAKLAGGNNEQF
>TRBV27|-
ASRSQGNRNEQF